The T cell receptor beta chain described here comes from a study of tumor-infiltrating lymphocytes in oesophageal squamous cell carcinoma. One entry per CDR3 protein results from TCRdb running MiXCR on the PCR reads. The table shows just over 20,000 distinct CDR3 sequences, with around 33% occurring only once. Per the germline V gene, CDR1 is SGHVS and CDR2 is FNYEAQ. The CDR3 consists of 13 residues. For this clonotype: The junction does not match germline at one end; this may be a read error.

The clonotype comes from a male donor with esophageal squamous cell carcinoma. The rearrangement links TRBV7-6 to TRBJ2-2; D ambiguous. Sequenced: esophageal tumor tissue. The chain's CDR3 is CASRSQNTGELFF. The CDR3 DNA reads TGTGCTAGCAGGAGTCAGAACACCGGGGAGCTGTTTTTT.